This TCR beta chain is from a study of CD8+ T cells in alopecia areata. CD4+ and CD8+ T cells were sorted from PBMCs stained for CD3, CD4 and CD8. Following RNA extraction, reverse transcription yielded cDNA that acted as the sequencing template. Using immunoSEQ multiplex PCR, the repertoire was profiled, and TCRdb retains in-frame clones only, with some absent. Among some 150,000 clones listed, around 50% were seen once. Note on this clone: What it binds is unknown.

Points from the study as a whole: Researchers report lesional scalp, most notably alopecia totalis/universalis, outstripped normal scalp in clonality.

In germline, CDR1 is SGHNT, CDR2 YYREEE (reference sequence). V lost 1 base, J lost 7 bases, and 11 bases lay in between. The CDR3 has 14 residues. This sequence originates from a human donor with alopecia areata. V usage is TRBV5-4 and J usage is TRBJ1-4, with D unresolved. The sequenced sample was CD4+ T cells sorted from blood, obtained at week 0. The CDR3: CASSLWGGGEKLFF. The CDR3 DNA reads as TGTGCCAGCAGCTTGTGGGGAGGAGGTGAAAAACTGTTTTTT.